Here is one TCR beta chain with its context. These data are taken from a study of cytomegalovirus exposure and HLA in healthy donors. Primers for the PCR totalled 60 Vbeta and 13 Jbeta. Sequenced by immunoSEQ multiplex PCR; TCRdb stores in-frame clones only, minus some. The sample carries fewer than 250,000 clones, about four fifths recorded once. This receptor was taken from a man between 40 and 49 years old in good health and CMV-seropositive. Sequenced input: PBMCs.

The CDR3 region is CSVSLTGGLEKLFF. CDR3 nucleotides: TGCAGCGTTAGTTTGACAGGGGGTCTGGAAAAACTGTTTTTT. The V and J genes are TRBV29-1 and TRBJ1-4; 9 bases line up with TRBD1. The germline CDR1 and CDR2 sequences are SQVTM and ANQGSEA. V gave up 5 bases and J gave up 8 bases; unmatched junction bases: 9. CDR3 length: 14 residues.